These T cell receptor beta chains were read from a single sample in a study of graft-versus-host responses after intestinal transplantation. This table comes from immunoSEQ multiplex PCR, and its TCRdb copy is limited to in-frame clones, with some not included. The sample carries 62,000 or so clones, over 85% recorded once. This material consisted of PBMCs, taken 26 days after transplant. These receptors were taken from a human patient who received an intestinal transplant, so some T cells may come from the graft donor. CDR3s include the opening cysteine and the closing phenylalanine or tryptophan. A D gene is named only where the DNA matches it firmly.

CASSFSGGDNEQFF	TRBV28	TRBJ2-1	TRBD2
CASSLARGFTDTQYF	TRBV5-1	TRBJ2-3	NA
CASSSGPTGAFF	TRBV6-5	TRBJ1-1	NA
CASSLDRGYTF	TRBV28	TRBJ1-2	NA
CASTGRWTGHNEQFF	TRBV28	TRBJ2-1	TRBD1
CASRGFSYEQYF	TRBV6-5	TRBJ2-7	NA
CASSRAGGDYGYTF	TRBV5-4	TRBJ1-2	NA
CASSRDRGNEQFF	TRBV2	TRBJ2-1	TRBD1
CASSAGTTPYEQYF	TRBV6-6	TRBJ2-7	TRBD2
CASSSEDRPYEQYF	TRBV28	TRBJ2-7	NA
CASSSPTSGGRSTDTQYF	TRBV7-3	TRBJ2-3	TRBD2
CASSGFTGSTDTQYF	TRBV6-1	TRBJ2-3	NA
CAISMAPDRASEQYF	TRBV10-3	TRBJ2-7	TRBD1
CASSQGPLAGNTEAFF	TRBV4-1	TRBJ1-1	NA
CASSRGAGTGETQYF	TRBV5-1	TRBJ2-5	NA
CASSLVGQFTGELFF	TRBV7-8	TRBJ2-2	TRBD1
CASSPAPRTSGHNTDTQYF	TRBV5-1	TRBJ2-3	TRBD2
CASSPGTAANYGYTF	TRBV27	TRBJ1-2	TRBD1
CASSEFLAPNYGYTF	TRBV2	TRBJ1-2	NA
CAWSGTGAYGYTF	TRBV30	TRBJ1-2	TRBD1
CASSWTGGANEKLFF	TRBV6-5	TRBJ1-4	TRBD1
CASAPGGLGNYGYTF	TRBV19	TRBJ1-2	TRBD1
CASSIGQGIMNEQFF	TRBV19	TRBJ2-1	NA
CASSTGLEVTDTQYF	TRBV9	TRBJ2-3	NA
CASSLGLAGGPSYEQYF	TRBV13	TRBJ2-7	TRBD2
CASSLDRGGGYTF	TRBV11-1	TRBJ1-2	TRBD1
CASSRTQEYYGYTF	TRBV4-1	TRBJ1-2	NA
CASSVVGTGVAEQYF	TRBV9	TRBJ2-7	TRBD1
CASSQDPRGFRGAYEQYF	TRBV4-1	TRBJ2-7	NA
CASSIYLGREGTYEQYF	TRBV19	TRBJ2-7	TRBD2
CASSLGSGTRLLHF	TRBV27	TRBJ1-6	NA
CASSSGIEQFF	TRBV28	TRBJ2-1	NA
CASIRDRVMNTEAFF	TRBV6-1	TRBJ1-1	TRBD1
CASSLAGGSNQPQHF	TRBV5-6	TRBJ1-5	NA
CASSYSRGDTEAFF	TRBV6-5	TRBJ1-1	TRBD1
CASSRGGQPQHF	TRBV6-1	TRBJ1-5	NA
CASSLARDRVRNEQFF	TRBV7-6	TRBJ2-1	TRBD1
CASSFRGNSNQPQHF	TRBV28	TRBJ1-5	NA
CASSFQQGLNTEAFF	TRBV11-2	TRBJ1-1	NA
CASSGGTGNYEQYF	TRBV5-1	TRBJ2-7	TRBD1
CASSPLGVSYEQYF	TRBV5-1	TRBJ2-7	NA
CASSLGGGAYGYTF	TRBV5-6	TRBJ1-2	NA
CASSGGDSYNEQFF	TRBV4-1	TRBJ2-1	NA
CASSSDRDRNEQFF	TRBV19	TRBJ2-1	TRBD1
CASSSTGEAGGEQYF	TRBV7-6	TRBJ2-7	NA
CASRATSGSNNEQFF	TRBV6-1	TRBJ2-1	TRBD2
CASSLVAGGSPITDTQYF	TRBV5-6	TRBJ2-3	TRBD2
CASSLRTGGGEQYF	TRBV11-1	TRBJ2-7	TRBD2
CASSLEASGSSYNEQFF	TRBV7-6	TRBJ2-1	TRBD2
CASSEPGGDSPLHF	TRBV6-1	TRBJ1-6	NA
CASSWGETSGYTF	TRBV27	TRBJ1-2	NA
CASSERGGETNQPQHF	TRBV2	TRBJ1-5	NA
CASSELGGNQPQHF	TRBV2	TRBJ1-5	NA